This T cell receptor (beta chain) comes out of a study of T-cell memory formation after mild COVID-19. V was pared by 4 bases and J by 5 bases, with 3 bases of the junction left unmatched. The CDR3 totals 13 residues. Germline-derived CDR1 and CDR2 are MGHRA and YSYEKL. General study results and limits: Pre-infection memory held some responding clones, suggesting pre-existing cross-reactive T cells responded.

TCRdb re-called the 5' RACE reads with MiXCR, one entry per CDR3 protein. The sample carries under 300,000 distinct CDR3 sequences, around 15% recorded once. This clonotype was detected only a few times. Its target is unknown. The V and J genes are TRBV4-1 and TRBJ2-7; 9 bases are a match to TRBD1. Sequenced input: PBMCs or a T cell subset sorted from them (not recorded which). This clonotype was obtained from a man aged 18 to 30 who had mild COVID-19 (a few samples of this study predate the infection). Cell type and time point are not known. The CDR3 here is CASSPGQGNEQYF. As DNA, the CDR3 is TGCGCCAGCAGCCCTGGACAGGGGAACGAGCAGTACTTC.